This TCR beta chain came from a study of blood T cell repertoires in COVID-19. The data were produced by immunoSEQ multiplex PCR, yet TCRdb's version contains in-frame clones alone and is incomplete. This table has roughly 230,000 clones, approximately 81% appearing once. Trimming took 7 bases from V and 5 from J; bases not matched to a gene: 20. The CDR3 spans 17 residues. CDR1 is SQVTM, CDR2 ANQGSEA, per germline. Sequenced sample: peripheral blood. The receptor was derived from a man aged 35 to 55 with acute or convalescent COVID-19. The chain employs TRBV29-1 and TRBJ2-3, with 8 positions matching TRBD2. CDR3: CSADGSGSGTRRDTQYF. The CDR3 DNA is TGCAGCGCCGACGGTTCAGGTAGCGGGACAAGACGAGATACGCAGTATTTT.